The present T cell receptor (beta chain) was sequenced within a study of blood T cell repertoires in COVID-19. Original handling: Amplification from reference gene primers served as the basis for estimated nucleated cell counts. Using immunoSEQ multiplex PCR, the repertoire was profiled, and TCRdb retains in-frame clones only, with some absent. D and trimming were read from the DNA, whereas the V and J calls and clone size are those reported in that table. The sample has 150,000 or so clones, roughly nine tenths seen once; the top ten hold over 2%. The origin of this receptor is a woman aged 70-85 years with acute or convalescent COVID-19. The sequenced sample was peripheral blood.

The CDR3 spells CASRGSGTYNSPLHF. CDR3 nucleotides: TGTGCCAGCAGGGGCTCCGGAACTTATAATTCACCCCTCCACTTT. This sequence joins TRBV27 and TRBJ1-6, with no clear D. The CDR3 extends over 15 amino acids. Germline CDR1 and CDR2: MNHEY and SMNVEV (reference sequence). The V and J ends lost 6 bases and 4 bases respectively, with 13 bases between them.